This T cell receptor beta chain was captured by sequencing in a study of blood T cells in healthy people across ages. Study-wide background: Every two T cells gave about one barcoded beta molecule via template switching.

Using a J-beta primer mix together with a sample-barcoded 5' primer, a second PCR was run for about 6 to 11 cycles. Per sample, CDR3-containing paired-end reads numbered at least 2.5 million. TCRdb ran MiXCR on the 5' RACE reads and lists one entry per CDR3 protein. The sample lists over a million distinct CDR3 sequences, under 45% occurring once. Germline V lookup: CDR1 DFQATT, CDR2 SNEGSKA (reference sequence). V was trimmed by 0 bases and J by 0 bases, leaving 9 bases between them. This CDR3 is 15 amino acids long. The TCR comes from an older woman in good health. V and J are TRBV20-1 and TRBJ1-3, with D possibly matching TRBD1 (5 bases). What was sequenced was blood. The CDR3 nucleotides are TGCAGTGCTAGAGATATCAGGGACTCTGGAAACACCATATATTTT. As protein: CSARDIRDSGNTIYF.